A single sample is the source of the 10 T cell receptor beta chains below, sequenced in a study of Graves' ophthalmopathy and Graves' hyperthyroidism. RNA transcripts yielded amplified TCR beta CDR3 regions. Second-round multiplex PCR came after a first-round RT-PCR that employed HTBI primers. TCRdb independently ran MiXCR on the multiplex PCR reads; one entry per CDR3 protein. Here the sample spans 200,000 to 250,000 distinct CDR3 sequences, under 30% being singletons. The sample comprised peripheral blood. Receptor source: a man aged 50-59 years with Graves' ophthalmopathy.

This clonotype was observed many times. The chain is built from TRBV20-1 and TRBJ2-7; 8 bases agree with TRBD1. Germline loops: CDR1 DFQATT, CDR2 SNEGSKA (reference sequence). The CDR3 is 15 residues long. After removal of 5 bases from V and 4 bases from J, the junction contained 13 bases not matched to a gene. CDR3 nucleotides: TGCAGTGCTCCCAAACCCGGGACAGGAGTTTACGAGCAGTACTTC. It is translated as CSAPKPGTGVYEQYF.

The chain combines TRBV27 with TRBJ1-2; D not certain. Per germline, CDR1 MNHEY and CDR2 SMNVEV (reference sequence). The CDR3 loop spans 13 amino acids. The V end lost 2 bases, the J end lost 7 bases, and 11 bases lay between the germline ends. CDR3 region: CASSLTLKGGYTF. CDR3 bases: TGTGCCAGCAGTTTAACCCTAAAAGGTGGCTACACCTTC.

The chain joins TRBV24-1 to TRBJ2-7; D perhaps matches TRBD1 (6 bases). The germline V and J ends were trimmed by 3 bases and 2 bases, with 16 bases remaining between them. Germline V gives CDR1 KGHDR, CDR2 SFDVKD. The CDR3 totals 16 residues. As DNA, the CDR3 is TGTGCCACCAGTGATCCGGGGAACAGGGCTACCTACGAGCAGTACTTC. Translated: CATSDPGNRATYEQYF.

This clonotype was seen ten or more times. J is TRBJ1-3 and V is TRBV9, with D tentatively TRBD1 (6 bases). The germline V gene encodes CDR1 SGDLS and CDR2 YYNGEE. Trimming took 4 bases from V and 4 from J, leaving 12 bases between them. This CDR3 region has 14 residues. CDR3 in amino acids: CASSFRQDGNTIYF. CDR3 DNA: TGTGCCAGCAGCTTTCGACAGGACGGAAACACCATATATTTT.

The chain employs TRBV28 and TRBJ2-5; D remains unclear. V was trimmed by 6 bases and J by 5 bases, leaving 10 bases between them. Per the germline V gene, CDR1 is MDHEN and CDR2 is SYDVKM. The CDR3 length is 12 residues. The CDR3 protein is CASRFRDETQYF. In nucleotides, the CDR3 is TGTGCCAGCAGATTTAGGGATGAGACCCAGTACTTC.

This clonotype was picked up many times. The chain employs TRBV28 and TRBJ2-5, with a possible D match to TRBD1 (6 bases). This CDR3 is 16 amino acids long. Germline V gene data show CDR1 as MDHEN and CDR2 as SYDVKM. V was cut by 6 bases and J by 4 bases, with 21 bases left in between. CDR3 loop: CASRLTGIRQGETQYF. In nucleotides, the CDR3 is TGTGCCAGCAGGTTGACAGGAATTCGCCAAGGAGAGACCCAGTACTTC.

This clonotype was recorded many times. The chain's CDR3 is CASYRETGFPTGELFF. CDR3 nucleotide sequence: TGTGCCAGCTACCGTGAGACAGGGTTCCCCACCGGGGAGCTGTTTTTT. The chain couples TRBV6-2 or TRBV6-3 to TRBJ2-2; 7 bases map to TRBD1. CDR1 and CDR2 from the germline V gene are MNHEY and SVGEGT. This CDR3 comprises 16 residues. The junction had 13 bases not matched to a gene; V was cut back by 8 bases and J by 4 bases.

This sequence joins TRBV6-1 and TRBJ2-7; 10 bases align to TRBD2. The CDR3 spans 13 residues. In germline, CDR1 is MNHNS, CDR2 SASEGT. J gave up 1 base and V 10 bases, and 4 bases lay outside the gene matches. The CDR3 DNA is TGTGCCACCGAGCGGGAGGGATCCTACGAGCAGTACTTC. It encodes CATEREGSYEQYF.

In its sample, this clonotype was seen many times. The rearrangement joins TRBV14 to TRBJ1-2; a weak D match, TRBD1 (5 bases). The germline V gene encodes CDR1 SGHDN and CDR2 FVKESK. V lost 2 bases and J 4 bases, leaving 20 bases between the germline ends. This CDR3 spans 17 amino acids. In DNA, the CDR3 is TGTGCCAGCAGCCAAAACTCTATGGGGACGGTCCTCTATGGCTACACCTTC. It is translated as CASSQNSMGTVLYGYTF.

This clonotype showed up many times. The chain carries TRBV28 and TRBJ1-3; possibly TRBD1 for D (5 bases). This CDR3 contains 13 residues. With 2 bases removed from V and 8 bases from J, the gap between germline ends came to 10 bases. Looked up from germline, CDR1 is MDHEN and CDR2 is SYDVKM. The CDR3: CASSLEGRDTIYF. The CDR3 DNA reads as TGTGCCAGCAGTTTAGAGGGACGGGACACCATATATTTT.